This TCR beta chain was captured in a study of Graves' ophthalmopathy and Graves' hyperthyroidism. The sequenced template was RNA, covering the TCR beta CDR3 region. Following a first-round RT-PCR that used HTBI primers, a second-round multiplex PCR was carried out. Via MiXCR, TCRdb re-called the multiplex PCR reads, giving one row per CDR3 protein. This sample yields about 550,000 distinct CDR3 sequences, of which less than 40% are seen a single time; 3.5% to 4.5% belongs to the top ten. The ends were cut back, 0 bases at V and 4 bases at J, with 13 bases in the middle. CDR3 size: 15 residues. Germline CDR1 reads SGHRS; CDR2 reads YFSETQ. Broader study findings: Blood also contained most of the expanded thyroid clonotypes above 0.001 frequency.

This clonotype was picked up many times. Its target is unknown. Sequenced: peripheral blood or thyroid tissue (not recorded which). V and J are TRBV5-1 and TRBJ1-2; unclear D gene. The TCR sequence derives from an adult man with Graves' hyperthyroidism. This CDR3 is CASSLDAAEGYGYTF. CDR3 sequence (DNA): TGCGCCAGCAGCTTGGATGCGGCGGAAGGCTATGGCTACACCTTC.